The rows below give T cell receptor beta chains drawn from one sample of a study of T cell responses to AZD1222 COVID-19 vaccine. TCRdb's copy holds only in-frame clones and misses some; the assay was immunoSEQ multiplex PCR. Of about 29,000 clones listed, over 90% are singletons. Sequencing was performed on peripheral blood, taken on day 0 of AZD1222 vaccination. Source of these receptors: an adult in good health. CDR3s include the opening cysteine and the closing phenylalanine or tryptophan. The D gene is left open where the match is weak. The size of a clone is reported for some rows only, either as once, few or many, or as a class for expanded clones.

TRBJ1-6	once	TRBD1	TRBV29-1	TGCAGCGTTCCCGGGACAGGGGCCGGGTCACCCCTCCACTTT	CSVPGTGAGSPLHF
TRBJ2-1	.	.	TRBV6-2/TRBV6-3	TGTGCCAGCAGTTACGGGTCGGGGGCCTACAATGAGCAGTTCTTC	CASSYGSGAYNEQFF
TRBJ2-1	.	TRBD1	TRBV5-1	TGCGCCAGCAGCTTCCGACAGGGGAGCTCCTACAATGAGCAGTTCTTC	CASSFRQGSSYNEQFF
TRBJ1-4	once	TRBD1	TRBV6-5	TGTGCCAGCAGTCCCGGGACAGGGGATGAAAAACTGTTTTTT	CASSPGTGDEKLFF
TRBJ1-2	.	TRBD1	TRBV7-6	TGTGCCAGCAGCCCACAGGGGGCTGTCTATGGCTACACCTTC	CASSPQGAVYGYTF
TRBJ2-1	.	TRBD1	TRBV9	TGTGCCAGCAGCTCCCGACAGGGGATGAGTGAGCAGTTCTTC	CASSSRQGMSEQFF
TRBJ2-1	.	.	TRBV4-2	TGTGCCAGCAGCCAATCCTGGACTGAGCCCAATGAGCAGTTCTTC	CASSQSWTEPNEQFF
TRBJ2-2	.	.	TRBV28	TGTGCCAGCCTTGGTAGGGCGCGAGAAGACACCGGGGAGCTGTTTTTT	CASLGRAREDTGELFF
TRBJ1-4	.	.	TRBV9	TGTGCCAGCAGCGTGACAGCAACTAATGAAAAACTGTTTTTT	CASSVTATNEKLFF
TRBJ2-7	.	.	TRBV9	TGTGCCAGCAGCACCAGCACAGGGAGGTACGAGCAGTACTTC	CASSTSTGRYEQYF
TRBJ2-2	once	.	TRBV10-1	TGCGCCAGCAGTGAGGGAACCGGGGAGCTGTTTTTT	CASSEGTGELFF
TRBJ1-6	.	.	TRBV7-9	TGTGCCAGCAGCTCCCCTTCTCCACCCCTCCACTTT	CASSSPSPPLHF
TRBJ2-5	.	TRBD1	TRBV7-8	TGTGCCAGCAGCTTCCAGGGGGCGGGAGAGACCCAGTACTTC	CASSFQGAGETQYF
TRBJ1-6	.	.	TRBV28	TGTGCCCACGGGGAGGGGTATAATTCACCCCTCCACTTT	CAHGEGYNSPLHF
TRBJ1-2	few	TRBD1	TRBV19	TGTGCCAGTAGTATAGTCGGGACAGGGGAAAAAGGCTACACCTTC	CASSIVGTGEKGYTF
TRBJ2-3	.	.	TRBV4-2	TGTGCCAGCAGCCGGAATACGGGGGCTAGCACAGATACGCAGTATTTT	CASSRNTGASTDTQYF
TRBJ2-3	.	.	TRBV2	TGTGCCAGCAGTGAGACGGGAGAGGTGGCAGATACGCAGTATTTT	CASSETGEVADTQYF
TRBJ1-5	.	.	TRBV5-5	TGTGCCAGCAGCTTGAGGGATCAGCCCCAGCATTTT	CASSLRDQPQHF
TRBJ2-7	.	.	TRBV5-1	TGCGCCAGCAGCTTGGACGGGGACTCCTACGAGCAGTACTTC	CASSLDGDSYEQYF
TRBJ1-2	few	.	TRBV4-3	TGCGCCAGCAGCCAACCAGGGAGCGCCTATGGCTACACCTTC	CASSQPGSAYGYTF
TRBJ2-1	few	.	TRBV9	TGTGCCAGCAGCGAAAGCCAAAGTCCCTACAATGAGCAGTTCTTC	CASSESQSPYNEQFF
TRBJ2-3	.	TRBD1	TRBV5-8	TGTGCCAGCAGCTTGTCACAGGGGGTCACAGATACGCAGTATTTT	CASSLSQGVTDTQYF
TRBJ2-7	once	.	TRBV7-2	TGTGCCAGCAGCTCAGGGGTTCGGACCTACGAGCAGTACTTC	CASSSGVRTYEQYF
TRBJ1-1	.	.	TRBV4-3	TGCGCCAGCAGCCAAGAAGGTTGGGCCACTGAAGCTTTCTTT	CASSQEGWATEAFF
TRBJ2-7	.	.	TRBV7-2	TGTGCCAGCAGCTCCGGGACTCCCTCGGGTGAGCAGTACTTC	CASSSGTPSGEQYF
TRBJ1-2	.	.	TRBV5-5	TGTGCCAGCAGCTTGCAAACAGCTCCCTATGGCTACACCTTC	CASSLQTAPYGYTF
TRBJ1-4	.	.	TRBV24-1	TGTGCCACCAGTGGGGGCCCCCATGAAAAACTGTTTTTT	CATSGGPHEKLFF
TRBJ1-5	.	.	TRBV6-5	TGTGCCAGCAGTTACGGGGGTTATAGCAATCAGCCCCAGCATTTT	CASSYGGYSNQPQHF
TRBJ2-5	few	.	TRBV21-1	TGTGCCAGCAGCCGGGGCGGGTTTGACCAAGAGACCCAGTACTTC	CASSRGGFDQETQYF
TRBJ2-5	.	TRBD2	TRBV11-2	TGTGCCAGCAGCTTAGGGGCGGGAGGCCCTCAAGAGACCCAGTACTTC	CASSLGAGGPQETQYF
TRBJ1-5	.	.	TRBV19	TGTGCCAGTAGTATGTCGGGGTACGGCAATCAGCCCCAGCATTTT	CASSMSGYGNQPQHF
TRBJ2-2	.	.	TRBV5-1	TGCGCCAGCAGCCAGGACATTCAAGGCGGGGAGCTGTTTTTT	CASSQDIQGGELFF
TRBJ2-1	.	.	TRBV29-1	TGCAGCGTTCGCGGGCTAGCTGATGAGCAGTTCTTC	CSVRGLADEQFF
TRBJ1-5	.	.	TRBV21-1	TGTGCCAGCAGCAAAGCGCTAGTCGGACAGGGTGTGAATCAGCCCCAGCATTTT	CASSKALVGQGVNQPQHF
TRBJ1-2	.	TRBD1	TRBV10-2	TGCGCCAGCAGGGCGGACCCAGGGGGGAGACATGGCTACACCTTC	CASRADPGGRHGYTF
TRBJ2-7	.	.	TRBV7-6	TGTGCCAGCAGCCTAACAGACAAGCCCTCCTACGAGCAGTACTTC	CASSLTDKPSYEQYF
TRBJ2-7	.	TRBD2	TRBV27	TGTGCCAGCAGTTTAGCGGGGGGGCCTTTGAACGAGCAGTACTTC	CASSLAGGPLNEQYF
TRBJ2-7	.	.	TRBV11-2	TGTGCCAGCAGACCTACAGGGCCGGCCTACGAGCAGTACTTC	CASRPTGPAYEQYF
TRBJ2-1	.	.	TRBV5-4	TGTGCCAGCAGCTTAAGTGGGGGGGCCCACAATGAGCAGTTCTTC	CASSLSGGAHNEQFF
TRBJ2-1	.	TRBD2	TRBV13	TGTGCCAGCAGCGTAGAGGGGCTAGCGGGAGGGATAGCCTACAATGAGCAGTTCTTC	CASSVEGLAGGIAYNEQFF
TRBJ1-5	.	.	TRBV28	TGTGCCAGCAGTTTATGGGGCAGGGGAGCCCAGCATTTT	CASSLWGRGAQHF
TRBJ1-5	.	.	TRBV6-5	TGTGCCAGCAGGCCCCATGGGAATCAGCCCCAGCATTTT	CASRPHGNQPQHF
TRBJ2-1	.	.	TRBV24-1	TGTGCCACCTCCGGCTGGGGAGATAACAATGAGCAGTTCTTC	CATSGWGDNNEQFF
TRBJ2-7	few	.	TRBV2	TGTGCCAGCAGTCCTCTGGGCAGCTACGAGCAGTACTTC	CASSPLGSYEQYF
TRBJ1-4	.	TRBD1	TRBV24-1	TGTGCCACCAGTGAACCGACCGGGACAGGTCGGGGGGCAACTAATGAAAAACTGTTTTTT	CATSEPTGTGRGATNEKLFF